Each of the 18 T cell receptor beta chains below was sequenced from the same sample in a study of human T cells and chemical hapten exposure. TCRdb itself ran the RACE reads through MiXCR, one entry per CDR3 protein. The sample includes about 82,000 distinct CDR3 sequences, roughly 10% of them seen just once. The time point was: patch test 1, 2 weeks after DPC sensitization. Regarding treatment: therapeutic diphenylcyclopropenone sensitization with weekly scalp DPC. The sequencing here drew on whole blood, taken in connection with sensitization to the hapten diphenylcyclopropenone (DPC). The receptors come from a woman between 45 and 60 years old with alopecia areata. Some clones in this sample may be carry-over from other donors' samples.

The table lists this clonotype with many counts. The chain recombines TRBV12-3 or TRBV12-4 with TRBJ1-1, with D possibly TRBD1 on 6 matching bases. With 5 bases removed from V and 1 base from J, the gap between germline ends came to 17 bases. The CDR3 is made up of 16 amino acids. Here the CDR3 reads CASSTRNRAGNTEAFF. The CDR3 region has the DNA TGTGCCAGCAGTACTCGGAACAGGGCGGGGAACACTGAAGCTTTCTTT.

Worth noting for this clonotype: At one of its ends the junction is not consistent with the germline gene, which may arise from a read error. The CDR3 here is CARTPGLKIDWDF. In DNA, the CDR3 is TGCGCCAGAACCCCGGGACTAAAGATAGATTGGGATTTT. V and J are TRBV10-1 and TRBJ2-3, with TRBD2 identical over 7 bases. The CDR3 contains 13 residues. CDR1 WNHNN and CDR2 SYGVQD come from the germline V gene (reference sequence).

The chain uses TRBV12-3 or TRBV12-4 and TRBJ2-2; D remains unclear. CDR3 length: 13 amino acids. The germline V and J ends were trimmed by 1 base and 7 bases, with 7 bases remaining between them. The CDR3 reads CASSLERRGELFF. CDR3 DNA sequence: TGTGCCAGCAGTTTAGAGCGACGCGGGGAGCTGTTTTTT.

A few counts support this clonotype. The chain employs TRBV5-1 and TRBJ2-5, with D possibly TRBD2 on 6 matching bases. The CDR3 is 13 amino acids. V was trimmed by 4 bases and J by 0 bases, leaving 7 bases between them. From germline, CDR1 is SGHRS and CDR2 YFSETQ. CDR3 coding DNA: TGCGCCAGCAGCAGGGACTACCAAGAGACCCAGTACTTC. Its translation is CASSRDYQETQYF. Looking up the rest from reference TRBV5-1 and TRBJ2-5 gives the full variable domain: KAGVTQTPRYLIKTRGQQVTLSCSPISGHRSVSWYQQTPGQGLQFLFEYFSETQRNKGNFPGRFSGRQFSNSRSEMNVSTLELGDSALYLCASSRDYQETQYFGPGTRLLVL.

This clonotype was detected ten times or more. This chain's CDR3 is CASSVEGTDACDQPQHF. The CDR3 DNA reads TGTGCCAGCAGCGTAGAAGGGACAGACGCTTGCGATCAGCCCCAGCATTTT. The gene calls are TRBV9 and TRBJ1-5; 7 nucleotides align to TRBD1. The CDR3 has 17 amino acids. Germline assignment: CDR1 SGDLS and CDR2 YYNGEE. Trimming cost V 0 bases and J 5 bases; bases outside gene matches: 11.

The table lists this clonotype with a few counts. The chain carries TRBV7-3 and TRBJ2-1, with 7 bases identical to TRBD2. The germline V gene encodes CDR1 SGHTA and CDR2 FQGTGA. Losses at the gene ends were 6 bases for V and 4 bases for J; bases not matched to a gene: 9. This CDR3 comprises 15 residues. The CDR3 region has the DNA TGTGCCAGCAGTAATCGGACTAGTCAATACAATGAGCAGTTCTTC. Translated: CASSNRTSQYNEQFF.

The V and J genes are TRBV9 and TRBJ2-7, with D possibly being TRBD2 (6 bases). Germline loops: CDR1 SGDLS, CDR2 YYNGEE. The CDR3 length is 15 residues. The V gene lost 7 bases and the J gene lost 3 bases, with 20 bases spanning the gap. CDR3 in amino acids: CASARGTGGIYEQYF. CDR3 sequence (DNA): TGTGCCAGCGCAAGAGGGACTGGGGGGATCTACGAGCAGTACTTC. Supplemented by reference TRBV9 and TRBJ2-7, the full variable domain reads DSGVTQTPKHLITATGQRVTLRCSPRSGDLSVYWYQQSLDQGLQFLIQYYNGEERAKGNILERFSAQQFPDLHSELNLSSLELGDSALYFCASARGTGGIYEQYFGPGTRLTVT.

This clonotype was recorded a few times. The genes are TRBV15 and TRBJ2-7, with 8 nucleotides matching TRBD2. The J segment lost 2 bases and the V segment lost 4 bases, leaving 7 bases of the junction unmatched. Germline V CDR1 and CDR2: LNHNV, YYDKDF (reference sequence). The CDR3 spans 15 residues. The CDR3 reads CATSKSSGGTYEQYF. CDR3 sequence (DNA): TGTGCCACCAGCAAATCCAGCGGGGGAACCTACGAGCAGTACTTC.

The table lists this clonotype with a few counts. The CDR3 loop is CATSLYGTGRSSYNEQFF. The CDR3 DNA reads TGTGCCACCAGCCTATACGGGACCGGACGCAGCTCCTACAATGAGCAGTTCTTC. This chain joins TRBV15 and TRBJ2-1; D tentatively reads TRBD1 or TRBD2 (5 bases each). V was cut by 5 bases and J by 0 bases, with 20 bases left in between. Per germline, CDR1 LNHNV and CDR2 YYDKDF (reference sequence). The CDR3 runs 18 residues. Full variable domain (rest looked up from reference TRBV15 and TRBJ2-1): DAMVIQNPRYQVTQFGKPVTLSCSQTLNHNVMYWYQQKSSQAPKLLFHYYDKDFNNEADTPDNFQSRRPNTSFCFLDIRSPGLGDTAMYLCATSLYGTGRSSYNEQFFGPGTRLTVL.

This clonotype was picked up many times. The V gene is TRBV4-1, the J gene TRBJ2-7; 7 bases fit TRBD1. The germline CDR1 and CDR2 sequences are MGHRA and YSYEKL. V dropped 1 base and J dropped 6; count of bases not matched to a gene: 6. CDR3 length: 14 residues. Here the CDR3 reads CASSQGTTGTEQYF. The CDR3 DNA reads as TGCGCCAGCAGCCAAGGCACGACAGGGACCGAGCAGTACTTC.

Here the CDR3 reads CASRNPGQVQETQYF. The CDR3 DNA reads as TGTGCCAGCAGAAACCCAGGACAGGTACAAGAGACCCAGTACTTC. This chain joins TRBV12-3 or TRBV12-4 and TRBJ2-5, with 7 bases that match TRBD1. V dropped 6 bases and J dropped 2; count of bases not matched to a gene: 9. The CDR3 consists of 15 residues.

This clonotype was found many times. This chain joins TRBV20-1 and TRBJ2-2; 10 bases fit TRBD1. The length of the CDR3 is 15 residues. Trimming cost V 0 bases and J 7 bases; bases outside gene matches: 5. The germline gives CDR1 DFQATT, CDR2 SNEGSKA (reference sequence). The CDR3 is CSARDRGQGFGELFF. Written as DNA, the CDR3 is TGCAGTGCTAGAGATCGGGGACAGGGGTTCGGGGAGCTGTTTTTT.

This clonotype showed up many times. The CDR3 loop is CASTPGQSYEQYF. In nucleotides, the CDR3 is TGTGCCAGCACCCCGGGACAGAGCTACGAGCAGTACTTC. V usage is TRBV27 and J usage is TRBJ2-7, with 7 positions matching TRBD1. Germline trimming cut 7 bases from V and 3 bases from J; bases unmatched to any gene: 6. Germline assignment: CDR1 MNHEY and CDR2 SMNVEV (reference sequence). The CDR3 is 13 residues long.

There are many counts of this clonotype. The chain employs TRBV7-2 and TRBJ1-3, with TRBD1 identical over 8 bases. The CDR3 length is 15 residues. Germline V gene data show CDR1 as SGHTA and CDR2 as FQGNSA. J lost 4 bases, V lost 5 bases, and 7 bases had no gene match. The DNA of the CDR3 is TGTGCCAGCAGCCCAGACAGGGGTCCGGGAAACACCATATATTTT. It specifies CASSPDRGPGNTIYF.

The chain employs TRBV6-2 or TRBV6-3 and TRBJ2-6, with unresolved D. The length of the CDR3 is 15 residues. Germline V CDR1 and CDR2: MNHEY, SVGEGT. V was pared by 6 bases and J by 1 base, with 10 bases between. The CDR3 DNA is TGTGCCAGCAGCTCCGTGCCGTCTGGGGCCAACGTCCTGACTTTC. Translated: CASSSVPSGANVLTF.

This clonotype was detected only a few times. This sequence joins TRBV7-6 and TRBJ1-1, with D perhaps TRBD1 (5 bases). V was pared by 5 bases and J by 2 bases, with 12 bases between. Germline CDR1 SGHVS, CDR2 FNYEAQ. The CDR3 runs to 14 residues. The CDR3, as DNA: TGTGCCAGCAGCACAGGTCAGGGTAACACTGAAGCTTTCTTT. Residues: CASSTGQGNTEAFF.

This clonotype was detected ten times or more. This chain connects TRBV20-1 to TRBJ1-2, with 8 bases matching TRBD1. With 5 bases clipped from V and 1 base from J, the junction kept 6 bases outside the gene matches. This CDR3 has 14 amino acids. Germline V gene lookup returns CDR1 DFQATT and CDR2 SNEGSKA (reference sequence). DNA of the CDR3: TGCAGTGCTCCCGGGACAGGATTTAACTATGGCTACACCTTC. As protein: CSAPGTGFNYGYTF.

The table lists this clonotype with many counts. The chain carries TRBV7-3 and TRBJ2-7, with 9 bases aligning to TRBD2. This CDR3 is 14 amino acids long. The V gene's germline CDR1 is SGHTA and CDR2 FQGTGA. V shed 0 bases, J shed 7 bases, and the junction held 4 bases outside the gene matches. Written as DNA, the CDR3 is TGTGCCAGCAGCTTAACGCGGCTAGCGGGGGAGCAGTACTTC. Its translation: CASSLTRLAGEQYF.